The 25 T cell receptor beta chains below all came from one sample that was sequenced in a study of T cell responses to AZD1222 COVID-19 vaccine. Only in-frame clones appear in the TCRdb table, and some are missing; sequencing was by immunoSEQ multiplex PCR. Of approximately 73,000 clones listed, 70% to 85% are singletons. Here the sequenced sample was peripheral blood, taken on day 0 of AZD1222 vaccination. The receptors shown here come from an adult in good health.

The genes are TRBV5-6 and TRBJ2-1; 7 bases are shared with TRBD2. CDR3 length: 17 residues. J lost 0 bases, V lost 1 base, and 7 bases had no gene match. Per germline, CDR1 SGHDT and CDR2 YYEEEE. In nucleotides, the CDR3 is TGTGCCAGCAGCTTGATCCTAGCGGTGAGCTCCTACAATGAGCAGTTCTTC. It is translated as CASSLILAVSSYNEQFF. Using reference TRBV5-6 and TRBJ2-1 for the parts outside the CDR3, the full variable domain is DAGVTQSPTHLIKTRGQQVTLRCSPKSGHDTVSWYQQALGQGPQFIFQYYEEEERQRGNFPDRFSGHQFPNYSSELNVNALLLGDSALYLCASSLILAVSSYNEQFFGPGTRLTVL.

The J gene is TRBJ2-6, the V gene TRBV14; possible D gene TRBD2, 5 bases. The CDR3 length is 16 residues. Trimming left V 5 bases short and J 0 bases short, with 11 bases between. Per the germline V gene, CDR1 is SGHDN and CDR2 is FVKESK. The DNA of the CDR3 is TGTGCCAGCAGCAAGAGGGTGACCTCTGGGGCCAACGTCCTGACTTTC. Translation gives CASSKRVTSGANVLTF.

This chain joins TRBV12-3 or TRBV12-4 and TRBJ2-7; either TRBD1 or TRBD2 may fit D (6 bases each). V lost 3 bases to trimming and J lost 4 bases, with 10 bases between them. The CDR3 loop spans 13 amino acids. This CDR3 is CASSFGGGYEQYF. As DNA, the CDR3 is TGTGCCAGCAGTTTCGGGGGCGGGTACGAGCAGTACTTC.

V is TRBV5-1 and J is TRBJ2-7; D remains unclear. The CDR3 has 16 residues. Germline CDR1 SGHRS, CDR2 YFSETQ. V shed 4 bases and J shed 0 bases, with 17 bases lying between them. CDR3 in amino acids: CASSQMAEVSSYEQYF. CDR3 sequence (DNA): TGCGCCAGCAGCCAAATGGCCGAGGTGAGCTCCTACGAGCAGTACTTC.

The V gene is TRBV7-2, the J gene TRBJ1-2; 8 bases line up with TRBD1. This CDR3 has 15 residues. V lost 1 base to trimming and J lost 7 bases; unmatched junction nucleotides: 8. Germline V gene sequence: CDR1 SGHTA, CDR2 FQGNSA. For the CDR3, the DNA is TGTGCCAGCAGCTTAGTCGCAGGACAGGGTGGTGGCTACACCTTC. It translates to CASSLVAGQGGGYTF.

The genes are TRBV5-6 and TRBJ1-1; D is unresolved. CDR1 SGHDT and CDR2 YYEEEE come from the germline V gene. The CDR3 loop spans 11 amino acids. Trimming took off 3 bases at V and 7 bases at J, with 7 bases between the two ends. This CDR3 is CASSSAIEAFF. The DNA for the CDR3 is TGTGCCAGCAGCTCGGCGATTGAAGCTTTCTTT.

In this sample, this clone turned up a few times. The V gene is TRBV25-1, the J gene TRBJ2-3; D unresolved. Trimming shortened V by 4 bases and J by 6 bases, and 5 bases separated the two germline ends. This CDR3 comprises 11 residues. Germline V gene sequence: CDR1 MGHDK, CDR2 SYGVNS. CDR3 sequence: CASSGWDTQYF. As DNA, the CDR3 is TGTGCCAGCAGTGGGTGGGATACGCAGTATTTT.

The chain combines TRBV10-1 with TRBJ1-1, with D unclear. V gave up 8 bases and J gave up 0 bases, with 10 bases separating them. Germline V lookup: CDR1 WNHNN, CDR2 SYGVQD (reference sequence). CDR3 size: 13 residues. The CDR3 protein is CASRKLMNTEAFF. Here the CDR3 DNA reads TGCGCCAGCCGGAAACTCATGAACACTGAAGCTTTCTTT.

The rearrangement links TRBV9 to TRBJ1-6; maybe TRBD1 (6 bases). The CDR3 totals 17 residues. Germline V gives CDR1 SGDLS, CDR2 YYNGEE. Trimming stripped 2 bases from V and 10 bases from J, with 22 bases between. The CDR3 is CASSVRGPVQGGSPLHF. The CDR3 bases are TGTGCCAGCAGCGTCCGAGGCCCCGTACAGGGCGGCTCACCCCTCCACTTT.

This sequence joins TRBV27 and TRBJ1-4, with TRBD1 as a possible D gene (5 bases). The CDR3 extends over 16 amino acids. The germline V and J ends were trimmed by 4 bases and 3 bases, with 15 bases remaining between them. Germline-derived CDR1 and CDR2 are MNHEY and SMNVEV (reference sequence). The CDR3 DNA reads TGTGCCAGCAGTTCGGCGTCTTCGGGACCTAATGAAAAACTGTTTTTT. As protein: CASSSASSGPNEKLFF. The full variable domain, in which reference TRBV27 and TRBJ1-4 provide the parts outside the CDR3, is EAQVTQNPRYLITVTGKKLTVTCSQNMNHEYMSWYRQDPGLGLRQIYYSMNVEVTDKGDVPEGYKVSRKEKRNFPLILESPSPNQTSLYFCASSSASSGPNEKLFFGSGTQLSVL.

V gene TRBV5-4 combines with J gene TRBJ2-7, with TRBD1 identical over 9 bases. The ends lost 0 bases at V and 1 base at J; junction bases unmatched: 2. CDR1 and CDR2 (germline): SGHNT, YYREEE (reference sequence). The CDR3 extends over 15 amino acids. CDR3 amino acids: CASSLAGTGSYEQYF. As DNA, the CDR3 is TGTGCCAGCAGCTTGGCCGGGACAGGGTCCTACGAGCAGTACTTC. The variable domain in full, with the rest retrieved from reference TRBV5-4 and TRBJ2-7, is ETGVTQSPTHLIKTRGQQVTLRCSSQSGHNTVSWYQQALGQGPQFIFQYYREEENGRGNFPPRFSGLQFPNYSSELNVNALELDDSALYLCASSLAGTGSYEQYFGPGTRLTVT.

As DNA, the CDR3 is TGTGCCAGCAGCTTCCGCGGGTTCCGGGATTTAACTGAAGCTTTCTTT. It codes for CASSFRGFRDLTEAFF. The rearrangement joins TRBV13 to TRBJ1-1; unclear D gene. The CDR3 runs 16 residues. In germline, CDR1 is PRHDT, CDR2 FYEKMQ (reference sequence). V lost 3 bases and J lost 5, with 19 bases in between.

V and J are TRBV28 and TRBJ2-1; D is possibly TRBD2 (6 bases). This CDR3 spans 15 amino acids. Germline lookup yields CDR1 MDHEN and CDR2 SYDVKM. The V gene lost 6 bases and the J gene lost 7 bases, with 19 bases spanning the gap. The DNA for the CDR3 is TGTGCCAGCAGCCAACTAGCAGAAACTACAAATGAGCAGTTCTTC. The encoded protein is CASSQLAETTNEQFF.

CDR3 residues: CASSPLAGGGETQYF. As DNA, the CDR3 is TGTGCCAGCTCACCTCTAGCGGGGGGCGGAGAGACCCAGTACTTC. The chain is built from TRBV18 and TRBJ2-5; 11 bases fit TRBD2. CDR1 and CDR2 from the germline V gene are KGHSH and LQKENI. The length of the CDR3 is 15 residues. The ends lost 3 bases at V and 4 bases at J; junction bases unmatched: 4.

The chain uses TRBV18 and TRBJ1-5, with D possibly matching TRBD1 (5 bases). Germline V lookup: CDR1 KGHSH, CDR2 LQKENI. V was pared by 5 bases and J by 5 bases, with 10 bases between. CDR3 length: 13 residues. Here the CDR3 DNA reads TGTGCCAGCTCAACCCAGGGTGATCAGCCCCAGCATTTT. It yields the protein CASSTQGDQPQHF.

Concerning this clone itself: A junction boundary mismatches the germline segment, possibly from a read error. The DNA of the CDR3 is TGTGCCAGCAGTCAAGAAATGGCTGTCGGGCGCCTTAGCACAGATACGCAGTATTTT. Translated: CASSQEMAVGRLSTDTQYF. The chain combines TRBV4-2 with TRBJ2-3; D is unresolved. CDR3 length equals 19 residues. Germline CDR1 is LGHNA and CDR2 is YNFKEQ.

This chain connects TRBV5-1 to TRBJ2-3, with 10 bases lining up with TRBD2. V was pared by 0 bases and J by 3 bases, with 7 bases of the junction left unmatched. This CDR3 is built from 17 residues. Germline CDR1 SGHRS, CDR2 YFSETQ. CDR3 sequence (DNA): TGCGCCAGCAGCTTGGACCTAGCGGGAGTTGGTACAGATACGCAGTATTTT. This translates into CASSLDLAGVGTDTQYF.

The DNA of the CDR3 is TGTGCCAGTAGTATTGGTGGGGGTGGAGATACGCAGTATTTT. Protein sequence: CASSIGGGGDTQYF. The chain links TRBV19 to TRBJ2-3; TRBD1 or TRBD2 may be the D gene (5 bases each). The CDR3 runs 14 residues. Between the trimmed V and J ends, which lost 3 bases and 5 bases, there was a span of 12 bases. Germline V gene data show CDR1 as LNHDA and CDR2 as SQIVND (reference sequence).

The chain employs TRBV29-1 and TRBJ2-1, with a tentative D call TRBD1 (5 bases). V lost 0 bases to trimming and J lost 7 bases, with 19 bases between them. The CDR3 sequence is 16 residues long. Looked up from germline, CDR1 is SQVTM and CDR2 is ANQGSEA. CDR3 sequence reads: CSVEDWGGRMGNEQFF. In DNA form, the CDR3 reads TGCAGCGTTGAAGATTGGGGCGGCAGGATGGGTAATGAGCAGTTCTTC.

This clone was observed a handful of times. V and J are TRBV13 and TRBJ2-7; 8 nucleotides line up with TRBD2. V trimming: 5 bases; J trimming: 0 bases; junction bases outside the gene matches: 3. The CDR3 sequence is 14 residues long. Germline assignment: CDR1 PRHDT and CDR2 FYEKMQ (reference sequence). DNA for the CDR3: TGTGCCAGCAGCGCTAGCGGGCTCTCCTACGAGCAGTACTTC. The encoded protein is CASSASGLSYEQYF. The full variable domain, completed using reference TRBV13 and TRBJ2-7, is AAGVIQSPRHLIKEKRETATLKCYPIPRHDTVYWYQQGPGQDPQFLISFYEKMQSDKGSIPDRFSAQQFSDYHSELNMSSLELGDSALYFCASSASGLSYEQYFGPGTRLTVT.

The chain carries TRBV29-1 and TRBJ1-2, with 7 positions matching TRBD1. The V gene end was trimmed by 3 bases and the J gene end by 7 bases; junction bases not matched to a gene: 2. The germline V gene has CDR1 SQVTM and CDR2 ANQGSEA. The CDR3 has 11 amino acids. CDR3 sequence reads: CSVESGGGYTF. Here the CDR3 DNA reads TGCAGCGTTGAGTCAGGGGGTGGCTACACCTTC.

The genes are TRBV13 and TRBJ2-3; D unresolved. CDR3 length equals 16 residues. V gave up 3 bases and J gave up 1 base, with 14 bases separating them. Germline CDR1 PRHDT, CDR2 FYEKMQ (reference sequence). This CDR3 reads CASSLRKSLRTDTQYF. CDR3 sequence (DNA): TGTGCCAGCAGCTTGCGCAAGAGTTTGCGCACAGATACGCAGTATTTT.

The V gene is TRBV3-1 (or the pseudogene TRBV3-2), the J gene TRBJ2-1; 7 bases map to TRBD1. The CDR3 is made up of 15 amino acids. V was clipped by 5 bases and J by 0 bases; unmatched bases: 4. CDR1 and CDR2 from the germline V gene are LGHDT and YNNKEL (reference sequence). The CDR3 bases are TGTGCCAGCAGCTCCCGGGACAGCTCCTACAATGAGCAGTTCTTC. Its protein product is CASSSRDSSYNEQFF.

In its sample, this clone was seen a few times. V usage is TRBV9 and J usage is TRBJ2-4; TRBD2 agrees at 7 bases. The CDR3 has 15 residues. Germline V gives CDR1 SGDLS, CDR2 YYNGEE. V trimming: 0 bases; J trimming: 8 bases; junction bases outside the gene matches: 8. The CDR3 DNA is TGTGCCAGCAGCGTAGCTACCGGGGGGATGGACATTCAGTACTTC. This codes for CASSVATGGMDIQYF.

The J gene is TRBJ1-6, the V gene TRBV4-3; D may be TRBD1 (6 bases). The germline V gene encodes CDR1 LGHNA and CDR2 YSLEER. The CDR3 is made up of 16 amino acids. With 6 bases removed from V and 0 bases from J, the gap between germline ends came to 12 bases. This CDR3 is CASRTDRSSYNSPLHF. The CDR3 DNA reads TGCGCCAGCAGGACGGACAGAAGCTCCTATAATTCACCCCTCCACTTT.